These 27 T cell receptor beta chains originate from one sample sequenced in a study of cytotoxic CD8 clonotypes in ibrutinib-treated CLL. Assay: immunoSEQ multiplex PCR; the TCRdb copy retains only in-frame clones and omits some. The sample consists of roughly 250,000 clones, 70% of them appearing once. The material sequenced was PBMCs, taken after 24 months of ibrutinib treatment. The receptors were gathered from a human donor with chronic lymphocytic leukemia.

The V gene is TRBV4-2, the J gene TRBJ2-1; TRBD2 aligns across 7 bases. Germline V gene lookup returns CDR1 LGHNA and CDR2 YNFKEQ. V shed 3 bases, J shed 4 bases, and the junction held 15 bases outside the gene matches. This CDR3 contains 18 residues. CDR3 in amino acids: CASSQLQLATLGYNEQFF. The CDR3 DNA reads as TGTGCCAGCAGCCAGCTCCAACTAGCGACCCTAGGGTACAATGAGCAGTTCTTC.

The chain employs TRBV9 and TRBJ2-7; D is undetermined. Germline CDR1 reads SGDLS; CDR2 reads YYNGEE. The V end lost 4 bases, the J end lost 5 bases, and 10 bases lay between the germline ends. This CDR3 spans 12 amino acids. CDR3 coding DNA: TGTGCCAGCAGCCCCCCTAGTCACGAGCAGTACTTC. Translating it yields CASSPPSHEQYF.

J is TRBJ2-1 and V is TRBV14, with 8 nucleotides matching TRBD2. Germline-derived CDR1 and CDR2 are SGHDN and FVKESK. Trimming cost V 1 base and J 6 bases; bases outside gene matches: 5. The CDR3 consists of 15 residues. The DNA for the CDR3 is TGTGCCAGCAGCCAAGGAACGGGAGGGCCCAATGAGCAGTTCTTC. Translating it yields CASSQGTGGPNEQFF. The variable domain in full, completed from reference TRBV14 and TRBJ2-1, reads EAGVTQFPSHSVIEKGQTVTLRCDPISGHDNLYWYRRVMGKEIKFLLHFVKESKQDESGMPNNRFLAERTGGTYSTLKVQPAELEDSGVYFCASSQGTGGPNEQFFGPGTRLTVL.

V and J are TRBV28 and TRBJ2-7, with 10 bases identical to TRBD2. Germline loops: CDR1 MDHEN, CDR2 SYDVKM. The CDR3 is made up of 15 amino acids. Trimming removed 2 bases from V and 3 bases from J; junction bases left unmatched: 4. The CDR3 nucleotides read TGTGCCAGCAGTTTACACGTAGCGGGAGGCTACGAGCAGTACTTC. Amino acid sequence: CASSLHVAGGYEQYF.

The chain has TRBV29-1 and TRBJ2-5; TRBD2 aligns across 9 bases. Germline values: CDR1 SQVTM, CDR2 ANQGSEA. This CDR3 is 12 amino acids long. Unmatched junction bases numbered 2, after V lost 4 bases and J lost 5 bases. In DNA form, the CDR3 reads TGCAGCGTTGTCGCGGGAGGGGAGACCCAGTACTTC. This encodes CSVVAGGETQYF.

The V call is TRBV7-8, the J call TRBJ1-5; tentative D call: TRBD1 (5 bases). The germline V and J ends were trimmed by 0 bases and 4 bases, with 10 bases remaining between them. The CDR3 loop spans 15 amino acids. CDR1 and CDR2 (germline): SGHVS, FQNEAQ. The CDR3 DNA sequence: TGTGCCAGCAGCTTAGCGACAGCAAATAATCAGCCCCAGCATTTT. Translation gives CASSLATANNQPQHF.

The V call is TRBV6-5, the J call TRBJ2-5; perhaps TRBD2 as D (5 bases). This CDR3 has 15 amino acids. CDR1 MNHEY and CDR2 SVGAGI come from the germline V gene. V shed 4 bases and J shed 7 bases, with 19 bases lying between them. This CDR3 is CASSSQSKGDGTQYF. In DNA, the CDR3 is TGTGCCAGCAGTTCACAGTCGAAGGGAGACGGGACCCAGTACTTC.

The rearrangement links TRBV5-6 to TRBJ2-1, with TRBD1 matching 7 bases. Germline loops: CDR1 SGHDT, CDR2 YYEEEE. The CDR3 runs 12 residues. The V segment lost 3 bases and the J segment 9 bases; nucleotides outside the gene matches: 3. The CDR3 region has the DNA TGTGCCAGCAGCTCACAGGGGAGTGAGCAGTTCTTC. Translating gives CASSSQGSEQFF.

This chain uses TRBV6-1 with TRBJ2-1, with 8 bases identical to TRBD1. Germline values: CDR1 MNHNS, CDR2 SASEGT. The length of the CDR3 is 15 residues. V lost 7 bases and J lost 2; bases outside the gene matches: 7. CDR3 nucleotide sequence: TGTGCCAGCACCGTCGGGACAGGACCCTACAATGAGCAGTTCTTC. Translation gives CASTVGTGPYNEQFF.

The genes are TRBV27 and TRBJ2-7; D perhaps matches TRBD2 (5 bases). The CDR3 loop spans 15 amino acids. Trimming pared 6 bases from V and 3 bases from J, leaving 18 bases between. In germline, CDR1 is MNHEY, CDR2 SMNVEV (reference sequence). The CDR3 DNA sequence: TGTGCCAGCAGAGGGCGGGCGCCCTCTCTCTACGAGCAGTACTTC. Residues: CASRGRAPSLYEQYF.

The CDR3 loop reads CASSPASVPYEQYF. The CDR3 DNA sequence: TGTGCCAGCAGCCCTGCTAGCGTACCCTACGAGCAGTACTTC. The chain employs TRBV28 and TRBJ2-7; D may be TRBD2 (6 bases). The V gene's germline CDR1 is MDHEN and CDR2 SYDVKM. Trimming left V 6 bases short and J 2 bases short, with 14 bases between. The CDR3 spans 14 residues.

The gene calls are TRBV9 and TRBJ2-1; 9 bases are a match to TRBD2. The CDR3 has 14 residues. Germline CDR1 SGDLS, CDR2 YYNGEE. Trimming cost V 4 bases and J 4 bases; bases outside gene matches: 3. The CDR3: CASSQTSGYNEQFF. CDR3 DNA: TGTGCCAGCAGCCAGACTAGCGGATACAATGAGCAGTTCTTC.

This clone was observed a few times. The chain is built from TRBV28 and TRBJ2-1; tentatively, D is TRBD1 (5 bases). CDR1 MDHEN and CDR2 SYDVKM come from the germline V gene. V lost 6 bases and J lost 1, with 10 bases in between. CDR3 length: 14 amino acids. CDR3 residues: CASRQGLSYNEQFF. DNA for the CDR3: TGTGCCAGCAGGCAGGGTTTATCCTACAATGAGCAGTTCTTC.

The CDR3 protein is CASRRQQGSIQYF. Here the CDR3 DNA reads TGTGCCAGCAGACGCCAACAGGGTTCCATTCAGTACTTC. V and J are TRBV6-5 and TRBJ2-4; a possible D gene is TRBD1 (6 bases). CDR1 and CDR2 from the germline V gene are MNHEY and SVGAGI. Trimming stripped 6 bases from V and 9 bases from J, with 15 bases between. This CDR3 contains 13 residues.

The chain links TRBV29-1 to TRBJ2-2, with D perhaps matching TRBD2 (6 bases). Germline V CDR1 and CDR2: SQVTM, ANQGSEA. This CDR3 spans 15 amino acids. Trimming shortened V by 2 bases and J by 2 bases, and 12 bases separated the two germline ends. The CDR3 DNA follows: TGCAGCGTTGAAAGTTCGGGACTCAACACCGGGGAGCTGTTTTTT. Translation gives CSVESSGLNTGELFF.

This clone appeared once. The CDR3 protein is CAWTDFTDTQYF. CDR3 bases: TGTGCCTGGACGGACTTTACAGATACGCAGTATTTT. This chain connects TRBV30 to TRBJ2-3; perhaps TRBD2 as D (5 bases). Germline V CDR1 and CDR2: GTSNPN, SVGIG (reference sequence). The CDR3 sequence is 12 residues long. V was clipped by 4 bases and J by 3 bases, with 8 bases between them.

This clone has just a few counts. This chain connects TRBV20-1 to TRBJ2-5; D is uncertain. This CDR3 contains 11 residues. V lost 5 bases to trimming and J lost 5 bases, with 9 bases between them. Germline-derived CDR1 and CDR2 are DFQATT and SNEGSKA (reference sequence). CDR3 sequence reads: CSAPLGETQYF. DNA of the CDR3: TGCAGTGCTCCGCTGGGGGAGACCCAGTACTTC.

The genes are TRBV2 and TRBJ2-5, with 8 bases identical to TRBD2. The germline gives CDR1 SNHLY, CDR2 FYNNEI. The CDR3 is made up of 16 amino acids. The J segment lost 3 bases and the V segment lost 1 base, leaving 7 bases of the junction unmatched. CDR3 in amino acids: CASSEGREAGEETQYF. CDR3 in DNA: TGTGCCAGCAGTGAAGGGAGGGAAGCGGGAGAAGAGACCCAGTACTTC.

This rearrangement joins TRBV28 to TRBJ2-3; 7 nucleotides align to TRBD1. The CDR3 is made up of 17 amino acids. Germline V gives CDR1 MDHEN, CDR2 SYDVKM. V trimming: 5 bases; J trimming: 0 bases; junction bases outside the gene matches: 11. The CDR3 DNA reads TGTGCCAGCAGTCCAGGGGGACCGTATTCTAGCACAGATACGCAGTATTTT. The encoded protein is CASSPGGPYSSTDTQYF.

The V and J genes are TRBV6-5 and TRBJ2-2, with D perhaps TRBD1 or TRBD2 (5 bases each). This CDR3 contains 13 residues. Germline CDR1 is MNHEY and CDR2 is SVGAGI. With 2 bases removed from V and 9 bases from J, the gap between germline ends came to 10 bases. DNA of the CDR3: TGTGCCAGCAGTTACCTCAGGGAGAGGGAGCTGTTTTTT. It specifies CASSYLRERELFF.

V usage is TRBV7-9 and J usage is TRBJ2-7; 11 bases line up with TRBD2. After removal of 6 bases from V and 7 bases from J, the junction contained 8 bases not matched to a gene. Germline CDR1 reads SEHNR; CDR2 reads FQNEAQ (reference sequence). The length of the CDR3 is 14 residues. CDR3 loop: CASSVAGGPREQYF. CDR3 in DNA: TGTGCCAGCAGTGTAGCGGGAGGGCCGAGGGAGCAGTACTTC.

This chain connects TRBV6-6 to TRBJ1-2; D remains unclear. Germline V gene lookup returns CDR1 MNHNY and CDR2 SVGAGI (reference sequence). V was clipped by 6 bases and J by 2 bases, with 16 bases between them. The CDR3 covers 15 residues. The CDR3 is CASSSRNGPNYGYTF. In DNA form, the CDR3 reads TGTGCCAGCAGCAGCCGGAACGGACCCAACTATGGCTACACCTTC.

CDR3 region: CASSLGWSDTQYF. The CDR3 nucleotides are TGTGCCAGCAGCTTGGGGTGGTCAGATACGCAGTATTTT. The J gene is TRBJ2-3, the V gene TRBV7-3; no clear D gene. Trimming took off 3 bases at V and 4 bases at J, with 8 bases between the two ends. The germline gives CDR1 SGHTA, CDR2 FQGTGA. There are 13 residues in the CDR3.

This clone was seen just once. This chain joins TRBV11-2 and TRBJ1-2; D call uncertain. There are 13 residues in the CDR3. Trimming took 2 bases from V and 4 from J, leaving 8 bases between them. Germline assignment: CDR1 SGHAT and CDR2 FQNNGV. The CDR3 sequence: CASSLNPSYGYTF. Written as DNA, the CDR3 is TGTGCCAGCAGCTTAAATCCCAGCTATGGCTACACCTTC.

Regarding this clone: This same CDR3 is encoded by further DNA sequences in the sample. This chain joins TRBV7-8 and TRBJ2-1; D might be TRBD2 (6 bases). There are 14 residues in the CDR3. Germline CDR1 is SGHVS and CDR2 is FQNEAQ. Trimming took 0 bases from V and 4 from J, leaving 7 bases between them. The CDR3: CASSLAGRYNEQFF. CDR3 DNA sequence: TGTGCCAGCAGCTTAGCCGGGAGATACAATGAGCAGTTCTTC.

The chain recombines TRBV4-1 with TRBJ2-2; 10 nucleotides align to TRBD1. Germline V CDR1 and CDR2: MGHRA, YSYEKL. Trimming cost V 1 base and J 5 bases; bases outside gene matches: 7. The CDR3 is 17 residues long. The CDR3 nucleotides are TGCGCCAGCAGCCAAGGGGCGGGACAGGGGTGGACCGGGGAGCTGTTTTTT. Its translation: CASSQGAGQGWTGELFF.

The chain couples TRBV29-1 to TRBJ2-7; 9 bases map to TRBD1. This CDR3 is 12 amino acids long. Germline V gene sequence: CDR1 SQVTM, CDR2 ANQGSEA. Losses at the gene ends were 6 bases for V and 2 bases for J; bases not matched to a gene: 2. The CDR3 DNA reads TGCAGCGTCCGGGACAGGGCCTACGAGCAGTACTTC. Encoded protein: CSVRDRAYEQYF.